This T cell receptor (beta chain) was captured by sequencing in a study of blood T cell repertoires in COVID-19. J gave up 0 bases and V 4 bases, and 1 base lay outside the gene matches. CDR3 length: 14 residues. The V gene's germline CDR1 is SNHLY and CDR2 FYNNEI. Those designated as exposed participants met a COVID-19 case within 2 weeks before study entry. The assay was immunoSEQ multiplex PCR, and TCRdb's table has in-frame clones only and misses some. The sample lists 200,000 to 300,000 clones; 75% to 90% were seen once. The source is a woman in her forties who had been exposed to COVID-19. Sequences were obtained from PBMCs or T cells enriched from blood (not recorded which). The chain has TRBV2 and TRBJ2-3, with 7 bases fitting TRBD2. The CDR3 is CASSGLASTDTQYF. In DNA form, the CDR3 reads TGTGCCAGCAGTGGACTAGCTAGCACAGATACGCAGTATTTT. Filled out from reference TRBV2 and TRBJ2-3, the complete variable domain reads EPEVTQTPSHQVTQMGQEVILRCVPISNHLYFYWYRQILGQKVEFLVSFYNNEISEKSEIFDDQFSVERPDGSNFTLKIRSTKLEDSAMYFCASSGLASTDTQYFGPGTRLTVL.